This passage covers 10 T cell receptor beta chains from one sample sequenced in a study of T-cell memory formation after mild COVID-19 (dated by TCRdb to 2020 to 2023). The library was obtained by 5' RACE. Data came from an Illumina NovaSeq 6000. TCRdb reprocessing: public reads trimmed at Q25 with fastp, clones called with MiXCR, in-frame beta chains kept. Every entry covers one CDR3 protein and lists the most common genes and DNA from its rows. For this sample there are tens of thousands of distinct CDR3 sequences; roughly 9% appear just once. The ten largest clonotypes hold about an eighth of the sample. The sample taken for sequencing was PBMCs or a T cell subset sorted from them (not recorded which). The origin of the receptors is an adult woman who had mild COVID-19 (a few samples of this study predate the infection). The sample titles of this study are shuffled in the database, so cell type and time point are left out; the donor was told from shared clones.

The V call is TRBV6-6, the J call TRBJ2-7; D is unclear. Trimming stripped 6 bases from V and 6 bases from J, with 15 bases between. The CDR3 totals 13 residues. In germline, CDR1 is MNHNY, CDR2 SVGAGI (reference sequence). Written as DNA, the CDR3 is TGTGCCAGCAGCCTTCCCGCTTCGAGCGAGCAGTACTTC. Residues: CASSLPASSEQYF.

This chain joins TRBV19 and TRBJ1-5; D is uncertain. Germline values: CDR1 LNHDA, CDR2 SQIVND (reference sequence). CDR3 length: 16 amino acids. Trimming removed 3 bases from V and 0 bases from J, with 12 bases in between. Here the CDR3 DNA reads TGTGCCAGTAGTATGCAACGGACCCATAGCAATCAGCCCCAGCATTTT. This codes for CASSMQRTHSNQPQHF.

This clonotype is labeled medium-sized (0.01 to 0.1%). V gene TRBV4-2 combines with J gene TRBJ2-2; TRBD2 matches 13 bases. The CDR3 sequence is 17 residues long. Germline-derived CDR1 and CDR2 are LGHNA and YNFKEQ. Germline trimming cut 1 base from V and 5 bases from J; bases unmatched to any gene: 4. The CDR3 DNA reads as TGTGCCAGCAGCCAAGGAGGGACTAGCGGGAAAACCGGGGAGCTGTTTTTT. It specifies CASSQGGTSGKTGELFF.

This clonotype was picked up a small number of times. This chain links TRBV24-1 with TRBJ1-5, with a tentative D call TRBD1 (6 bases). Trimming removed 2 bases at V and 3 bases at J, with 13 bases between. The CDR3 is 16 amino acids. Looked up from germline, CDR1 is KGHDR and CDR2 is SFDVKD. Here the CDR3 DNA reads TGTGCCACCAGTGATTCGGGCAGGGGACACAATCAGCCCCAGCATTTT. It specifies CATSDSGRGHNQPQHF.

V usage is TRBV9 and J usage is TRBJ2-2, with TRBD2 identical over 8 bases. Germline V gene data show CDR1 as SGDLS and CDR2 as YYNGEE. After removal of 1 base from V and 0 bases from J, the junction contained 8 bases not matched to a gene. This CDR3 has 18 residues. The CDR3 here is CASSVRGLGQTNTGELFF. DNA for the CDR3: TGTGCCAGCAGCGTACGGGGACTAGGCCAGACGAACACCGGGGAGCTGTTTTTT.

V usage is TRBV7-2 and J usage is TRBJ2-1, with 12 bases identical to TRBD2. The germline gives CDR1 SGHTA, CDR2 FQGNSA. The CDR3 has 16 amino acids. V dropped 7 bases and J dropped 8; count of bases not matched to a gene: 12. The CDR3 reads CASTQNGLAGQDEQFF. Here the CDR3 DNA reads TGTGCCAGCACCCAGAACGGACTAGCGGGACAGGATGAGCAGTTCTTC.

This clonotype was detected many times. The chain is built from TRBV15 and TRBJ2-3; D gene uncertain. The CDR3 runs to 14 residues. V dropped 0 bases and J dropped 8 bases, with 12 bases sitting between them. Germline lookup yields CDR1 LNHNV and CDR2 YYDKDF (reference sequence). The CDR3 here is CATSRDKKLGTQYF. The CDR3 DNA sequence: TGTGCCACCAGCAGAGATAAGAAATTGGGTACGCAGTATTTT.

CDR3 coding DNA: TGCAGTGCTAGCCGTCGGGACAGGGGCTATAGCAATCAGCCCCAGCATTTT. Protein sequence: CSASRRDRGYSNQPQHF. J is TRBJ1-5 and V is TRBV20-1; 10 positions agree with TRBD1. The germline gives CDR1 DFQATT, CDR2 SNEGSKA (reference sequence). Trimming at V came to 3 bases and at J to 0 bases, leaving 8 bases not matched to a gene. The CDR3 consists of 17 residues.

Within the sample, this clonotype is medium-sized. The chain is built from TRBV20-1 and TRBJ2-3; 8 bases match TRBD2. With 2 bases clipped from V and 6 bases from J, the junction kept 10 bases outside the gene matches. The germline gives CDR1 DFQATT, CDR2 SNEGSKA (reference sequence). The CDR3 runs 15 residues. The chain's CDR3 is CSARTEAGVWDTQYF. In DNA form, the CDR3 reads TGCAGTGCTAGAACCGAAGCGGGAGTTTGGGATACGCAGTATTTT.

The J gene is TRBJ2-5, the V gene TRBV3-1; TRBD2 matches at 7 bases. CDR1 is LGHDT, CDR2 YNNKEL, per germline (reference sequence). V dropped 4 bases and J dropped 5; count of bases not matched to a gene: 10. The CDR3 is 15 residues long. This CDR3 is CASSLPRAGRETQYF. The CDR3 bases are TGTGCCAGCAGCCTCCCGCGAGCGGGGAGGGAGACCCAGTACTTC.